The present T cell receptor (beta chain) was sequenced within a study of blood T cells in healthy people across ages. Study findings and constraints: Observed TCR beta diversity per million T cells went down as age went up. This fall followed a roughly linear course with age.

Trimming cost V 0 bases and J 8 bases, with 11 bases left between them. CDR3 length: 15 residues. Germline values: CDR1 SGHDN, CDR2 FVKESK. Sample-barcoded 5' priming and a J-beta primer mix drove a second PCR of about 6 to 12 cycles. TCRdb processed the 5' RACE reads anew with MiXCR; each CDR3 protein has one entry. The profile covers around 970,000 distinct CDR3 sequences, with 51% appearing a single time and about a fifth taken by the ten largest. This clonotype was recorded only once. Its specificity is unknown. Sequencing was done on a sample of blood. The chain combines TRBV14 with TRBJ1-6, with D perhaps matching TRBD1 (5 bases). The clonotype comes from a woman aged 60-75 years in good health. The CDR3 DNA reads TGTGCCAGCAGCCAAGATTCCACAGGCGATTCACCCCTCCACTTT. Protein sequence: CASSQDSTGDSPLHF.